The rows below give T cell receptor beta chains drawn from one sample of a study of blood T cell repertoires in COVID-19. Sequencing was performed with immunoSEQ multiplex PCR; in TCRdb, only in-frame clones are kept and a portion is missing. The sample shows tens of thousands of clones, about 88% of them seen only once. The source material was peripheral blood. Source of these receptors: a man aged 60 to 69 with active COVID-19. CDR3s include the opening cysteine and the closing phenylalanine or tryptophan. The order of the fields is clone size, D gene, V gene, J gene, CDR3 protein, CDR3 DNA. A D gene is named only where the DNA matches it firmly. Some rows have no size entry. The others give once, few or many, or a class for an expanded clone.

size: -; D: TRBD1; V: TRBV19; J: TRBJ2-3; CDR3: CATTQGTGLTDTQYF; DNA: TGTGCCACTACACAAGGGACAGGGTTAACAGATACGCAGTATTTT
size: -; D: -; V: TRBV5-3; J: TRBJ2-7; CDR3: CARSPRLAGDYEQYF; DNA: TGTGCCAGAAGCCCCCGACTAGCAGGGGACTACGAGCAGTACTTC
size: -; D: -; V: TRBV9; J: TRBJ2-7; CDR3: CASSKSSGGEGQYF; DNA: TGTGCCAGCAGCAAGTCGTCCGGGGGAGAGGGGCAGTACTTC
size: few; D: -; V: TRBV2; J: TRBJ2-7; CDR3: CASSQDSYEQYF; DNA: TGTGCCAGCAGTCAGGACTCCTACGAGCAGTACTTC
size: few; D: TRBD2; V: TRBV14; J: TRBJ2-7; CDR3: CASSPAGGEQYF; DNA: TGTGCCAGCAGCCCAGCGGGAGGCGAGCAGTACTTC
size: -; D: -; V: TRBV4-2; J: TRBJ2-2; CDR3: CASRAGPQNTGELFF; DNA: TGTGCCAGCAGGGCGGGACCGCAGAACACCGGGGAGCTGTTTTTT
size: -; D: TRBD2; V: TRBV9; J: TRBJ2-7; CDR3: CASSLEPGLAYEQYF; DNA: TGTGCCAGCAGCCTAGAACCGGGACTAGCTTACGAGCAGTACTTC
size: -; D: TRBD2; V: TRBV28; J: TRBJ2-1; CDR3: CASSFVGTSGYNEQFF; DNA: TGTGCCAGCAGTTTTGTCGGGACTAGCGGTTACAATGAGCAGTTCTTC
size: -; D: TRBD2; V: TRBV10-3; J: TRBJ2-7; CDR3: CAINQGLAGRYEQYF; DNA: TGTGCCATCAATCAGGGACTAGCGGGACGATACGAGCAGTACTTC
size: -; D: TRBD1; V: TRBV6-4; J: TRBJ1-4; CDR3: CASRGTGDEKLFF; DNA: TGTGCCAGCAGAGGGACAGGGGATGAAAAACTGTTTTTT
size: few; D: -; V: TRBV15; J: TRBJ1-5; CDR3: CATSRDRGHWDQPQHF; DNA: TGTGCCACCAGCAGAGATAGAGGACATTGGGATCAGCCCCAGCATTTT
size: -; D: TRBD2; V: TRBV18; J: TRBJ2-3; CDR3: CASSTRLAEGTDTQYF; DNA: TGTGCCAGCTCAACCCGACTAGCAGAGGGCACAGATACGCAGTATTTT
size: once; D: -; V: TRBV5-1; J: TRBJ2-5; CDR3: CASSLEGGETQYF; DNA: TGCGCCAGCAGCTTGGAAGGAGGAGAGACCCAGTACTTC
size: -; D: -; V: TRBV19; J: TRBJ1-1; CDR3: CASSIQVGGKAEAFF; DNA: TGTGCCAGTAGTATACAGGTGGGGGGTAAGGCTGAAGCTTTCTTT
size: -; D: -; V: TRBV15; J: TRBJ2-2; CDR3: CATSRGGVNTGELFF; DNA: TGTGCCACCAGCAGAGGGGGGGTTAACACCGGGGAGCTGTTTTTT
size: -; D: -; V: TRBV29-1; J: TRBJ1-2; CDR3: CSVGQDGYTF; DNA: TGCAGCGTTGGTCAGGATGGCTACACCTTC
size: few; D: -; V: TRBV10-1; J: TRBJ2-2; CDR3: CASSESWLETGELFF; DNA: TGCGCCAGCAGTGAGTCATGGCTCGAAACCGGGGAGCTGTTTTTT
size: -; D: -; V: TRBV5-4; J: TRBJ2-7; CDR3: CASSSGQRAYEQYF; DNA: TGTGCCAGCAGCAGCGGACAGCGAGCCTACGAGCAGTACTTC
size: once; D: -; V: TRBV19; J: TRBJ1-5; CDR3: CASSQPGSPQHF; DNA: TGTGCCAGTAGCCAACCAGGTTCGCCCCAGCATTTT
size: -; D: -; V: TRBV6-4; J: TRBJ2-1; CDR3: CASSDSDRRTGNEQFF; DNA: TGTGCCAGCAGTGATTCCGACAGGAGGACGGGCAATGAGCAGTTCTTC
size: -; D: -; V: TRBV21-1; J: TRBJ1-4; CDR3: CASSITGGEKLFF; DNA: TGTGCCAGCAGCATCACAGGGGGTGAAAAACTGTTTTTT
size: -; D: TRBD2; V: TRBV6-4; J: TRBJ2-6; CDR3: CASSDSGLAGPSGANVLTF; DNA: TGTGCCAGCAGTGACTCAGGACTAGCGGGACCCTCTGGGGCCAACGTCCTGACTTTC
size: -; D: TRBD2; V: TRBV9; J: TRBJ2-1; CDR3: CASSAATSGAWDEQFF; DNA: TGTGCCAGCAGCGCCGCGACTAGCGGGGCCTGGGATGAGCAGTTCTTC
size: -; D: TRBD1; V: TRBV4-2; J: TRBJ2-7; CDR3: CASSVPGQGYEQYF; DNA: TGTGCCAGCAGCGTACCGGGACAGGGCTACGAGCAGTACTTC
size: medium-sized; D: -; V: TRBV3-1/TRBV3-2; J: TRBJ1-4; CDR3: CASTHGVTNEKLFF; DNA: TGTGCCAGCACCCACGGGGTTACTAATGAAAAACTGTTTTTT
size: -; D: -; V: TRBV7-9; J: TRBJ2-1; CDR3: CASSSRRGNEQFF; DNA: TGTGCCAGCAGCTCCCGGCGAGGGAACGAGCAGTTCTTC
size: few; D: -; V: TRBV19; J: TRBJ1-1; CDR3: CASAPGSGRLNTEAFF; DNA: TGTGCCAGTGCGCCGGGGTCGGGCAGGCTGAACACTGAAGCTTTCTTT
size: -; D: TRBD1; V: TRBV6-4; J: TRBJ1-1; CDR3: CASSPSYDRVGTEAFF; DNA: TGTGCCAGCAGCCCAAGCTATGACAGGGTGGGCACTGAAGCTTTCTTT
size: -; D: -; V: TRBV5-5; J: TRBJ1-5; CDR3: CASSPEAGIFANQPQHF; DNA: TGTGCCAGCAGTCCTGAGGCAGGGATTTTCGCCAATCAGCCCCAGCATTTT
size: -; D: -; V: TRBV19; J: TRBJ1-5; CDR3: CASVRGGNQPQHF; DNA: TGTGCCAGTGTCAGGGGCGGCAATCAGCCCCAGCATTTT
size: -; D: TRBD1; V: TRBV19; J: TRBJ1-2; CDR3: CASSVPPGQGYGYTF; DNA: TGTGCCAGTAGTGTCCCGCCGGGACAGGGATATGGCTACACCTTC
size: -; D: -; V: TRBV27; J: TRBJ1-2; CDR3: CASSFSGQGLYGYTF; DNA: TGTGCCAGCAGTTTCTCCGGGCAGGGACTCTATGGCTACACCTTC
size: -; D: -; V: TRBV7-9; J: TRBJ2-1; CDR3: CASSFHRQTSSYNEQFF; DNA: TGTGCCAGCAGCTTCCATCGACAGACGAGCTCCTACAATGAGCAGTTCTTC
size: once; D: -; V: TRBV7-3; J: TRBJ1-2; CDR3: CASSPTASGGYTF; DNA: TGTGCCAGCAGCCCCACAGCTTCGGGAGGCTACACCTTC
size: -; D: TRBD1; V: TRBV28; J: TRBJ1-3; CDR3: CASSNRGVSGNTIYF; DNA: TGTGCCAGCAGCAACAGGGGGGTCTCTGGAAACACCATATATTTT
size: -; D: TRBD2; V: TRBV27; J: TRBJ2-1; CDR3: CASSLSASGAYNEQFF; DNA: TGTGCCAGCAGTTTATCGGCTAGCGGAGCTTACAATGAGCAGTTCTTC
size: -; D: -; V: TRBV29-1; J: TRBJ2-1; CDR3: CSVGSYSFNEQFF; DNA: TGCAGCGTTGGATCCTACAGCTTCAATGAGCAGTTCTTC
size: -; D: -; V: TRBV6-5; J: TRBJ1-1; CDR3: CASSQTGSEAFF; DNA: TGTGCCAGCAGCCAAACAGGCTCTGAAGCTTTCTTT
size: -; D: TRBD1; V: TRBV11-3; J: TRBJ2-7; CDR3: CASSLGRDRSYEQYF; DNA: TGTGCCAGCAGCTTAGGCCGGGACAGGTCCTACGAGCAGTACTTC
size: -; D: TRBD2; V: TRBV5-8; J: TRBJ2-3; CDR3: CASSPWTSGNTDTQYF; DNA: TGTGCCAGCAGCCCCTGGACTAGCGGAAACACAGATACGCAGTATTTT
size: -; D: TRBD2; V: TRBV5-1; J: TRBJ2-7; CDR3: CASSLELAGEGYEQYF; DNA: TGCGCCAGCAGCTTGGAGTTAGCGGGAGAGGGCTACGAGCAGTACTTC
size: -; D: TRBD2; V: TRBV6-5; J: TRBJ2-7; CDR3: CASSFSSGGYEQYF; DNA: TGTGCCAGCAGTTTTAGTAGCGGGGGGTACGAGCAGTACTTC
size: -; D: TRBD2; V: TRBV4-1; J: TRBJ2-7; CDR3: CASSQVRLAGVDEQYF; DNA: TGCGCCAGCAGCCAAGTTAGGCTAGCGGGAGTCGACGAGCAGTACTTC
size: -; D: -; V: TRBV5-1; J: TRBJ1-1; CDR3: CASSFRVDTEAFF; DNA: TGCGCCAGCAGCTTCCGGGTTGACACTGAAGCTTTCTTT
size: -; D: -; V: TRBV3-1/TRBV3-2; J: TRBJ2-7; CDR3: CASRGSGHEQYF; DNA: TGTGCCAGCCGGGGGAGTGGCCACGAGCAGTACTTC